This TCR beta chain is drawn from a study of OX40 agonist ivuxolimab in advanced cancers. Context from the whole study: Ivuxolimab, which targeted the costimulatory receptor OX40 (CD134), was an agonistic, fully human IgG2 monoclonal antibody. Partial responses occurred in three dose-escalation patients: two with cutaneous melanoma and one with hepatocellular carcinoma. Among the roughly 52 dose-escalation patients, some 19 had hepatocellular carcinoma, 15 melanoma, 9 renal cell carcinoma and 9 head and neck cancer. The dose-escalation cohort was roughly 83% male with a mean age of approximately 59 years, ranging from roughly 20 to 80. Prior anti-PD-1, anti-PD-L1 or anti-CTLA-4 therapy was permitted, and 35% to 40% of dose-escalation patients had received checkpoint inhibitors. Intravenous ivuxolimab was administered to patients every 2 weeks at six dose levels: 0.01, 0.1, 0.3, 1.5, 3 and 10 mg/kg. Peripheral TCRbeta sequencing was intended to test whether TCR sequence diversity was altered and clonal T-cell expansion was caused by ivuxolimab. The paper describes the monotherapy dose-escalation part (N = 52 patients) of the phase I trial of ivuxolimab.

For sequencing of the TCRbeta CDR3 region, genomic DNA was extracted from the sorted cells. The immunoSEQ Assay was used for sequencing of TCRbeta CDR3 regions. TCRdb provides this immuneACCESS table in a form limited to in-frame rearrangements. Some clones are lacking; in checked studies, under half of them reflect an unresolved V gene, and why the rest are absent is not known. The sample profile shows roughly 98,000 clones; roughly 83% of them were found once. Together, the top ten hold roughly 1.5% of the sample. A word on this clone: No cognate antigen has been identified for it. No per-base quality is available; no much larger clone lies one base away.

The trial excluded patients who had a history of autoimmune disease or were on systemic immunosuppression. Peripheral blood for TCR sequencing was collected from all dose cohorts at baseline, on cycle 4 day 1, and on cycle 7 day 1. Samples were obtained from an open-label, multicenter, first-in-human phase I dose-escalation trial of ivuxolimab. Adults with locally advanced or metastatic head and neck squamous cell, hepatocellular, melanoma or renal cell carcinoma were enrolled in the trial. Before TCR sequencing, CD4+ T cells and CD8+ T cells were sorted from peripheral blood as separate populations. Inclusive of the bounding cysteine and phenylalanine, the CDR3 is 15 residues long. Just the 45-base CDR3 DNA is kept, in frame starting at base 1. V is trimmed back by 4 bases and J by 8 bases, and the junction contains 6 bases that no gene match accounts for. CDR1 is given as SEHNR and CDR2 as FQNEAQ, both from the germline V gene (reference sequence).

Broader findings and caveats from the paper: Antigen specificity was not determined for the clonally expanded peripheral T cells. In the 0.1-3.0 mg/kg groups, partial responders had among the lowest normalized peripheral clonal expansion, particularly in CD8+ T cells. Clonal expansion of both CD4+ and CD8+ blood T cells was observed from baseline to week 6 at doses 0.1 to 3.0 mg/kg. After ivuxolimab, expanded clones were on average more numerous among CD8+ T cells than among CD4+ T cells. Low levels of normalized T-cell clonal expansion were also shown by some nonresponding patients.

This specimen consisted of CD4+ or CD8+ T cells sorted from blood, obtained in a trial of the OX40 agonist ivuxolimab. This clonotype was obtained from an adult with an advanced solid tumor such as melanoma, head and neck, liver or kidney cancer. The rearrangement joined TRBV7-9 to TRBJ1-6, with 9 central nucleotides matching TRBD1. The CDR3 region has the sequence CASSYGTGFDSPLHF. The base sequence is TGTGCCAGCAGCTACGGGACAGGGTTTGATTCACCCCTCCACTTT.